Following are 10 T cell receptor beta chains from one sample sequenced in a study of T cell clones after liver transplantation. Measured with immunoSEQ multiplex PCR; TCRdb has only the in-frame clones, and not every one. The sample lists about 60,000 clones; over 55% were seen once. This specimen was CD4+ T cells from blood, taken before liver transplant. These receptors all come from a human donor who received a liver transplant.

The rearrangement joins TRBV28 to TRBJ1-5, with a possible D match to TRBD1 (5 bases). Trimming took off 5 bases at V and 6 bases at J, with 17 bases between the two ends. The CDR3 contains 15 residues. Germline lookup yields CDR1 MDHEN and CDR2 SYDVKM. The CDR3: CASSPGTAGGQPQHF. The CDR3, as DNA: TGTGCCAGCAGTCCAGGCACCGCCGGGGGTCAGCCCCAGCATTTT.

This clone was observed a handful of times. The V and J genes are TRBV5-6 and TRBJ1-6, with D unresolved. Germline CDR1 is SGHDT and CDR2 is YYEEEE. The V gene lost 4 bases and the J gene lost 13 bases, with 21 bases spanning the gap. The CDR3 runs 15 residues. This CDR3 reads CASSPVTAFDHPLHF. CDR3 DNA sequence: TGTGCCAGCAGCCCGGTAACAGCCTTTGATCATCCCCTCCACTTT.

The V and J genes are TRBV7-8 and TRBJ1-2, with TRBD1 matching 9 bases. V was clipped by 5 bases and J by 7 bases; unmatched bases: 5. Germline V CDR1 and CDR2: SGHVS, FQNEAQ. CDR3 size: 13 residues. The CDR3 loop is CASSHTTGGGYTF. CDR3 in DNA: TGTGCCAGCAGCCACACGACAGGGGGTGGCTACACCTTC.

V usage is TRBV7-9 and J usage is TRBJ1-1, with 9 bases fitting TRBD1. The CDR3 sequence is 16 residues long. Germline V gene lookup returns CDR1 SEHNR and CDR2 FQNEAQ (reference sequence). After removal of 4 bases from V and 1 base from J, the junction contained 7 bases not matched to a gene. DNA for the CDR3: TGTGCCAGCAGCTCCGGGACAGGGAGGGGGAACACTGAAGCTTTCTTT. Translated: CASSSGTGRGNTEAFF. Based on the CDR3 plus reference TRBV7-9 and TRBJ1-1, the full variable domain is DTGVSQNPRHKITKRGQNVTFRCDPISEHNRLYWYRQTLGQGPEFLTYFQNEAQLEKSRLLSDRFSAERPKGSFSTLEIQRTEQGDSAMYLCASSSGTGRGNTEAFFGQGTRLTVV.

The V call is TRBV6-1, the J call TRBJ2-7; 7 bases are a match to TRBD1. The V gene's germline CDR1 is MNHNS and CDR2 SASEGT. V shed 6 bases and J 2 bases; nucleotides not matched to a gene: 10. CDR3 size: 15 residues. The DNA of the CDR3 is TGTGCCAGCAGCGTGGAGAAGGGGGCTACCTACGAGCAGTACTTC. This codes for CASSVEKGATYEQYF.

J is TRBJ1-1 and V is TRBV19; D is perhaps TRBD1 (6 bases). The germline gives CDR1 LNHDA, CDR2 SQIVND (reference sequence). The CDR3 is made up of 14 amino acids. V was trimmed by 4 bases and J by 5 bases, leaving 14 bases between them. The CDR3 bases are TGTGCCAGTAGTAAAGCCGGGACACGAACTGAAGCTTTCTTT. Its protein product is CASSKAGTRTEAFF.

The gene calls are TRBV7-8 and TRBJ1-5; 8 bases fit TRBD1. This CDR3 is built from 14 residues. In germline, CDR1 is SGHVS, CDR2 FQNEAQ. Trimming cost V 3 bases and J 6 bases; bases outside gene matches: 4. The CDR3 region is CASSFNRGTQPQHF. CDR3 nucleotide sequence: TGTGCCAGCAGCTTCAACAGGGGGACTCAGCCCCAGCATTTT.

This sequence joins TRBV2 and TRBJ1-5; a weak D match, TRBD1 (6 bases). This CDR3 spans 13 amino acids. Trimming left V 9 bases short and J 7 bases short, with 16 bases between. The germline gives CDR1 SNHLY, CDR2 FYNNEI. The CDR3 DNA is TGTGCCAGTGCACAAGGGGGAGGGCAGCCCCAGCATTTT. This encodes CASAQGGGQPQHF.

V gene TRBV30 combines with J gene TRBJ2-2; 7 bases agree with TRBD2. The V gene's germline CDR1 is GTSNPN and CDR2 SVGIG (reference sequence). The ends lost 8 bases at V and 3 bases at J; junction bases unmatched: 9. The CDR3 spans 14 residues. The CDR3 sequence: CARREGTYTGELFF. The DNA for the CDR3 is TGTGCCCGTAGGGAGGGCACTTACACCGGGGAGCTGTTTTTT.

This chain connects TRBV2 to TRBJ1-6; 11 nucleotides agree with TRBD1. V trimming: 7 bases; J trimming: 1 base; junction bases outside the gene matches: 3. CDR1 and CDR2 (germline): SNHLY, FYNNEI. There are 16 residues in the CDR3. The CDR3 sequence: CASKDRGLSYNSPLHF. In DNA form, the CDR3 reads TGTGCCAGCAAGGACAGGGGGCTGTCCTATAATTCACCCCTCCACTTT.